This T cell receptor beta chain originates from a study of siplizumab effects on memory and regulatory T cells. This table comes from immunoSEQ multiplex PCR, and its TCRdb copy is limited to in-frame clones, with some not included. The data hold approximately 100,000 clones, with about 94% observed a single time. Germline V gene lookup returns CDR1 MNHEY and CDR2 SVGAGI. Trimming took 5 bases from V and 0 from J, leaving 11 bases between them. The CDR3 sequence is 15 residues long. V usage is TRBV6-5 and J usage is TRBJ1-3, with D unresolved. This clonotype was obtained from a human donor in good health. Sequenced material: non-Treg CD4+ T cells sorted from blood. The CDR3 DNA follows: TGTGCCAGCAGTCAAAGGGATCTCTCTGGAAACACCATATATTTT. It yields the protein CASSQRDLSGNTIYF.